This is a list of T cell receptor beta chains from one sample in a study of long-term antiretroviral therapy in people with HIV. The method was immunoSEQ multiplex PCR; TCRdb's version includes in-frame clones alone and lacks a portion of them. The top ten clones hold about 10% of a sample with tens of thousands of clones, less than 80% of them seen once. The sample here was unsorted PBMCs, taken 1.1 years before starting antiretroviral therapy. The receptors originated from a woman aged 40 to 50 with HIV. Both conserved end residues are part of each CDR3. Each record gives: J gene, clone size, D gene, V gene, CDR3 protein, CDR3 DNA. The D gene is left open where the match is weak. Part of the rows lack a size; the others show once, few, many or a class for expanded clones.

>TRBJ1-1|.|.|TRBV19
CASSISANTEAFF
TGTGCCAGTAGTATTTCGGCAAACACTGAAGCTTTCTTT
>TRBJ2-3|.|TRBD1|TRBV6-6
CASSPQGARTDTQYF
TGTGCCAGCAGCCCACAGGGGGCGCGCACAGATACGCAGTATTTT
>TRBJ1-4|.|.|TRBV10-1
CASSQTQGPNEKLFF
TGCGCCAGCAGTCAGACACAGGGACCTAATGAAAAACTGTTTTTT
>TRBJ2-5|.|.|TRBV6-6
CASSFMLQETQYF
TGTGCCAGCAGTTTTATGCTACAAGAGACCCAGTACTTC
>TRBJ1-2|.|TRBD1|TRBV2
CASSETGNGPRTF
TGTGCCAGCAGTGAGACAGGGAACGGGCCTCGCACCTTC
>TRBJ2-7|.|.|TRBV4-1
CASSPSLGGYEQYF
TGCGCCAGCAGCCCCAGTCTGGGGGGATACGAGCAGTACTTC
>TRBJ2-2|.|.|TRBV4-1
CASSFSGTGELFF
TGCGCCAGCAGCTTCTCAGGAACCGGGGAGCTGTTTTTT
>TRBJ1-5|once|TRBD1|TRBV5-5
CASSSQGGNQPQHF
TGTGCCAGCAGCTCTCAGGGGGGCAATCAGCCCCAGCATTTT
>TRBJ1-6|.|TRBD1|TRBV27
CASSTTRTGRNSPLHF
TGTGCCAGCAGCACCACCAGGACAGGACGAAATTCACCCCTCCACTTT
>TRBJ2-1|.|TRBD2|TRBV29-1
CSVRRGGRANEQFF
TGCAGCGTCCGAAGAGGCGGGAGGGCCAATGAGCAGTTCTTC
>TRBJ1-1|.|TRBD1|TRBV5-1
CASSIDRATEAFF
TGCGCCAGCAGCATTGACAGGGCCACTGAAGCTTTCTTT
>TRBJ2-5|.|TRBD1|TRBV15
CATSSSGDRGWETQYF
TGTGCCACCAGCAGTTCAGGGGACAGGGGTTGGGAGACCCAGTACTTC
>TRBJ2-7|.|.|TRBV7-9
CASSATPGIVFGEQYF
TGTGCCAGCAGCGCCACGCCAGGGATAGTCTTCGGCGAGCAGTACTTC
>TRBJ1-1|.|TRBD1|TRBV30
CAWSVQAGRGLGTEAFF
TGTGCCTGGAGTGTACAGGCAGGCAGGGGGCTTGGGACTGAAGCTTTCTTT
>TRBJ1-1|once|TRBD1|TRBV19
CASSLGQGIKMNTEAFF
TGTGCCAGTAGTCTGGGACAGGGGATAAAGATGAACACTGAAGCTTTCTTT
>TRBJ1-2|few|TRBD1|TRBV29-1
CSGENRDSYGYTF
TGCAGCGGCGAGAACCGGGACAGCTATGGCTACACCTTC
>TRBJ1-2|.|TRBD1|TRBV5-5
CASSEGQAVLYGYTF
TGTGCCAGCAGCGAGGGACAGGCCGTCCTCTATGGCTACACCTTC